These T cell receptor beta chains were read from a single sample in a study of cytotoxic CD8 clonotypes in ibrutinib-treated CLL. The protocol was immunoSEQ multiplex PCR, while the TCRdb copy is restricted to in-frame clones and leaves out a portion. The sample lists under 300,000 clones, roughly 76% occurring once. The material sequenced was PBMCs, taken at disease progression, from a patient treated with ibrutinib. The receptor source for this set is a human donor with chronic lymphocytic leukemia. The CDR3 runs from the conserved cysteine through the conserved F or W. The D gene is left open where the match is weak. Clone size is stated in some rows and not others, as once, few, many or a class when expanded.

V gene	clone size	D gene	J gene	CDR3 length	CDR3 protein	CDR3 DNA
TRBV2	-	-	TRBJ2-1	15	CASSGGRSSYNEQFF	TGTGCCAGCAGTGGGGGTCGGAGCTCCTACAATGAGCAGTTCTTC
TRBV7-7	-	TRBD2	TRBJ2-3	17	CASSLALPGLAGGPLYF	TGTGCCAGCAGCTTAGCGTTACCGGGACTAGCGGGAGGGCCGCTGTATTTT
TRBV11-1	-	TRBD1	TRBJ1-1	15	CASRATGMWGTEAFF	TGTGCCAGCAGGGCGACAGGGATGTGGGGCACTGAAGCTTTCTTT
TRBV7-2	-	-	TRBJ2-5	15	CASSLSSGFSETQYF	TGTGCCAGCAGCTTAAGCAGCGGTTTCTCGGAGACCCAGTACTTC
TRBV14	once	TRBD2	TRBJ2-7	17	CASSQVMVSGRGYEQYF	TGTGCCAGCAGCCAAGTTATGGTCAGCGGGAGAGGATACGAGCAGTACTTC
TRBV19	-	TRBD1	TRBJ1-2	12	CATPGGPHGYTF	TGTGCCACCCCAGGGGGGCCTCATGGCTACACCTTC
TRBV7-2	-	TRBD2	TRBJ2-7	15	CASSLRTSAVYEQYF	TGTGCCAGCAGCCTTCGGACTAGCGCTGTATACGAGCAGTACTTC
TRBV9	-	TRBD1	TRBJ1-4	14	CASSGDRADEKLFF	TGTGCCAGCAGCGGAGACAGGGCTGATGAAAAACTGTTTTTT
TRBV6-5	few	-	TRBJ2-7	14	CASSSRKGSYEQYF	TGTGCCAGCAGTTCGCGTAAGGGATCCTACGAGCAGTACTTC
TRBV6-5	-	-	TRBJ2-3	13	CASRDTLTDTQYF	TGTGCCAGCCGGGACACCCTCACAGATACGCAGTATTTT
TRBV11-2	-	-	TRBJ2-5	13	CASSLEEGWTQYF	TGTGCCAGCAGCTTAGAGGAAGGCTGGACCCAGTACTTC
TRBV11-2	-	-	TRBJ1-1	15	CASRPIRAWNTEAFF	TGTGCCAGCAGACCCATCCGCGCCTGGAACACTGAAGCTTTCTTT
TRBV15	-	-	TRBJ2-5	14	CATSRDRREETQYF	TGTGCCACCAGCAGAGATCGACGGGAAGAGACCCAGTACTTC
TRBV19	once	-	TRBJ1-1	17	CASTITGGGLLNTEAFF	TGTGCCAGTACCATAACCGGAGGGGGGTTGCTCAACACTGAAGCTTTCTTT
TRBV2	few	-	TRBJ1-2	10	CASTGYGYTF	TGTGCCAGCACAGGGTATGGCTACACCTTC
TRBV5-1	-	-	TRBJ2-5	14	CASSLGRGQETQYF	TGCGCCAGCAGCTTGGGCCGGGGCCAAGAGACCCAGTACTTC
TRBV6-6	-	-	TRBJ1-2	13	CASSYSGEDGYTF	TGTGCCAGCAGTTACTCAGGGGAGGACGGCTACACCTTC
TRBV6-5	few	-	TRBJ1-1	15	CASRPTRNPTNEAFF	TGTGCCAGCAGGCCTACACGAAATCCGACGAACGAGGCTTTCTTT
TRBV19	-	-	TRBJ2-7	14	CASSLSGRDYEQYF	TGTGCCAGTAGTCTAAGTGGCAGGGACTACGAGCAGTACTTC
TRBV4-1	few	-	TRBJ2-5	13	CASSQTEFETQYF	TGCGCCAGCAGCCAGACAGAATTTGAGACCCAGTACTTC
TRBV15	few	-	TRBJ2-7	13	CATSPGLTYEQYF	TGTGCCACCAGCCCGGGACTCACCTACGAGCAGTACTTC
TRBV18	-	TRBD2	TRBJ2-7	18	CASSPRLLGGSGGYEQYF	TGTGCCAGCTCACCTCGTCTGCTAGGAGGAAGCGGGGGCTACGAGCAGTACTTC